This is a list of T cell receptor beta chains from one sample in a study of beta chain features in type 1 diabetes. The table came from immunoSEQ multiplex PCR; TCRdb's copy has only in-frame clones and leaves some out. Among around 140,000 clones listed, around 13% were seen once. Input material: central memory CD4+ T cells from blood. The receptors originated from a man between 18 and 29 years old with type 1 diabetes. CDR3s include the opening cysteine and the closing phenylalanine or tryptophan. The D gene is left open where the match is weak. The size field is filled for only some rows; it gives once, few, many or a size class.

TRBV4-2	NA	TRBJ2-1	NA	CASSLEDSNEQFF	TGTGCCAGCAGCCTAGAGGACAGCAATGAGCAGTTCTTC
TRBV19	TRBD2	TRBJ2-7	few	CASKPRTSGHEQYF	TGTGCCAGTAAGCCCCGGACTAGCGGTCACGAGCAGTACTTC
TRBV9	NA	TRBJ1-1	few	CASSGGLGMGTEAFF	TGTGCCAGCAGCGGAGGGTTGGGGATGGGGACTGAAGCTTTCTTT
TRBV19	TRBD1	TRBJ1-4	few	CASKLPDRGNEKLFF	TGTGCCAGTAAGTTGCCCGACAGGGGAAATGAAAAACTGTTTTTT
TRBV25-1	NA	TRBJ1-6	many	CASTESSYNSPLHF	TGTGCCAGCACCGAGAGCTCCTATAATTCACCCCTCCACTTT
TRBV14	NA	TRBJ2-3	NA	CASSQVVGTQYF	TGTGCCAGCAGCCAAGTAGTGGGTACGCAGTATTTT
TRBV28	NA	TRBJ1-2	few	CASSSVTPGYTF	TGTGCCAGCAGTTCGGTGACCCCTGGCTACACCTTC
TRBV12-5	NA	TRBJ1-1	few	CASGSQMNTEAFF	TGTGCTAGTGGTTCGCAGATGAACACTGAAGCTTTCTTT
TRBV5-6	TRBD1	TRBJ2-1	NA	CASSTWAGTGSNEQFF	TGTGCCAGCAGCACCTGGGCCGGGACAGGGTCCAATGAGCAGTTCTTC
TRBV7-6	TRBD1	TRBJ2-5	NA	CASSYQQGDETQYF	TGTGCCAGCAGCTACCAACAGGGGGATGAGACCCAGTACTTC
TRBV5-1	NA	TRBJ2-3	few	CASSPGIGDTDTQYF	TGCGCCAGCAGCCCGGGCATCGGCGACACAGATACGCAGTATTTT
TRBV7-9	TRBD2	TRBJ2-3	few	CASRGLAVTDTQYF	TGTGCCAGCAGGGGACTAGCGGTTACAGATACGCAGTATTTT
TRBV27	NA	TRBJ2-1	few	CASRLSGGTEQFF	TGTGCCAGCAGGCTATCCGGGGGAACCGAGCAGTTCTTC
TRBV18	NA	TRBJ2-1	few	CASSPQTSGNEQFF	TGTGCCAGCTCCCCTCAGACTAGTGGTAATGAGCAGTTCTTC
TRBV10-3	NA	TRBJ2-7	NA	CAISESNGGYEQYF	TGTGCCATCAGTGAGTCAAATGGGGGGTACGAGCAGTACTTC
TRBV2	NA	TRBJ1-1	NA	CASRTVMNTEAFF	TGTGCCAGCAGGACAGTCATGAACACTGAAGCTTTCTTT
TRBV4-2	TRBD1	TRBJ1-4	NA	CASSQPGGGGEKLFF	TGTGCCAGCAGCCAACCAGGGGGCGGCGGTGAAAAACTGTTTTTT
TRBV28	TRBD1	TRBJ2-7	few	CASSLIGTAYEQYF	TGTGCCAGCAGTTTAATTGGGACAGCTTACGAGCAGTACTTC
TRBV7-9	NA	TRBJ1-1	few	CASSLAGSLNTEAFF	TGTGCCAGCAGCTTAGCAGGCAGCTTGAACACTGAAGCTTTCTTT
TRBV6-1	TRBD1	TRBJ1-1	few	CASSRQGMTEAFF	TGTGCCAGCAGTCGACAGGGGATGACTGAAGCTTTCTTT
TRBV6-5	NA	TRBJ1-5	few	CASSRDSYSNQPQHF	TGTGCCAGCAGCCGTGACAGTTATAGCAATCAGCCCCAGCATTTT
TRBV7-8	NA	TRBJ1-3	NA	CASSLEGGNTIYF	TGTGCCAGCAGCTTAGAGGGGGGAAACACCATATATTTT
TRBV5-4	NA	TRBJ2-3	NA	CASSFRGSTDTQYF	TGTGCCAGCAGCTTCCGAGGAAGCACAGATACGCAGTATTTT
TRBV28	NA	TRBJ2-7	NA	CASSLSVHEQYF	TGTGCCAGCAGTTTAAGCGTCCACGAGCAGTACTTC
TRBV9	NA	TRBJ1-1	few	CASSVDQGRTEAFF	TGTGCCAGCAGCGTAGATCAGGGTAGGACTGAAGCTTTCTTT
TRBV6-5	NA	TRBJ2-6	NA	CASSQAPGANVLTF	TGTGCCAGCAGTCAGGCACCCGGGGCCAACGTCCTGACTTTC
TRBV18	NA	TRBJ2-7	few	CASSPLGAGKSTEQYF	TGTGCCAGCTCACCCCTAGGCGCAGGGAAGTCTACGGAGCAGTACTTC
TRBV30	TRBD1	TRBJ1-5	many	CAWQPGQGGQPQHF	TGTGCCTGGCAGCCGGGACAGGGCGGGCAGCCCCAGCATTTT
TRBV6-5	TRBD1	TRBJ2-1	many	CASGDRGYNEQFF	TGTGCCAGCGGGGACAGGGGATACAATGAGCAGTTCTTC